These 8 T cell receptor beta chains share one sample of origin, sequenced in a study of beta chain features in type 1 diabetes. Expressed TCRB transcripts were sequenced because the isolated RNA had all been reverse transcribed beforehand. Sequenced by immunoSEQ multiplex PCR; TCRdb stores in-frame clones only, minus some. This repertoire shows 900,000 or so clones, 17% found once; its top ten account for 0.02% to 0.025%. The sequenced material came from naive CD4+ T cells from blood. These receptors all stem from a woman between 18 and 30 years old in good health.

The V and J genes are TRBV6-5 and TRBJ2-7; D unresolved. CDR1 MNHEY and CDR2 SVGAGI come from the germline V gene. V was pared by 4 bases and J by 3 bases, with 10 bases between. The CDR3 totals 13 residues. The CDR3 DNA reads as TGTGCCAGCAGTTTGACTTATGGCTACGAGCAGTACTTC. This translates into CASSLTYGYEQYF.

This clone was seen more than once but under ten times. The chain uses TRBV28 and TRBJ2-7; no firm D call. The CDR3 spans 14 residues. The V end was cut by 3 bases, the J end by 0 bases, with 9 bases between. Per germline, CDR1 MDHEN and CDR2 SYDVKM. CDR3 sequence: CASSLYGSSYEQYF. CDR3 coding DNA: TGTGCCAGCAGTTTGTACGGATCCTCCTACGAGCAGTACTTC.

The chain carries TRBV25-1 and TRBJ2-5; tentatively, D is TRBD1 or TRBD2 (5 bases each). With 1 base removed from V and 11 bases from J, the gap between germline ends came to 20 bases. The CDR3 runs to 15 residues. Germline V lookup: CDR1 MGHDK, CDR2 SYGVNS. CDR3 bases: TGTGCCAGCAGTGAATCCCAGGGCCCTCCTAGGGAGCAGTACTTC. It translates to CASSESQGPPREQYF. Variable domain in full (rest from reference TRBV25-1 and TRBJ2-5): EADIYQTPRYLVIGTGKKITLECSQTMGHDKMYWYQQDPGMELHLIHYSYGVNSTEKGDLSSESTVSRIRTEHFPLTLESARPSHTSQYLCASSESQGPPREQYFGPGTRLLVL.

The chain carries TRBV28 and TRBJ2-3, with 8 positions matching TRBD2. This CDR3 has 15 amino acids. Germline V gives CDR1 MDHEN, CDR2 SYDVKM. The V segment lost 4 bases and the J segment 3 bases; nucleotides outside the gene matches: 6. This CDR3 is CASSSPASGTDTQYF. The CDR3 DNA reads TGTGCCAGCAGTTCCCCAGCTAGCGGGACAGATACGCAGTATTTT.

This clone was observed a handful of times. The chain is built from TRBV25-1 and TRBJ2-3, with no clear D. The CDR3 totals 12 residues. Germline values: CDR1 MGHDK, CDR2 SYGVNS. V was cut by 5 bases and J by 6 bases, with 9 bases left in between. The CDR3 DNA sequence: TGTGCCAGCAGTCTCACTAAGGATACGCAGTATTTT. Amino acids: CASSLTKDTQYF.

This clone was recorded a few times. The chain uses TRBV5-4 and TRBJ2-5; the D is unclear. CDR1 is SGHNT and CDR2 is YYREEE in the germline V gene (reference sequence). The V and J ends lost 1 base and 2 bases respectively, with 12 bases between them. The CDR3 is 15 amino acids. The CDR3, as DNA: TGTGCCAGCAGCTTGACGAGGAATAAGCAAGAGACCCAGTACTTC. The encoded protein is CASSLTRNKQETQYF.

The J gene is TRBJ2-7, the V gene TRBV4-2; the match to TRBD1 covers 9 bases. CDR1 is LGHNA and CDR2 is YNFKEQ in the germline V gene. The CDR3 sequence is 16 residues long. The J segment lost 4 bases and the V segment lost 1 base, leaving 8 bases of the junction unmatched. The chain's CDR3 is CASSQASTGGVYEQYF. The CDR3 nucleotides are TGTGCCAGCAGCCAAGCGTCTACAGGGGGCGTATACGAGCAGTACTTC.

V is TRBV7-9 and J is TRBJ1-2; TRBD1 aligns across 10 bases. This CDR3 has 16 residues. Germline trimming cut 0 bases from V and 8 bases from J; bases unmatched to any gene: 9. Germline values: CDR1 SEHNR, CDR2 FQNEAQ (reference sequence). Written as DNA, the CDR3 is TGTGCCAGCAGCTTAGCGGTCCAGGGACAGGGGTTGGGCTACACCTTC. The encoded protein is CASSLAVQGQGLGYTF. Drawing the rest from reference TRBV7-9 and TRBJ1-2, the complete variable domain is DTGVSQNPRHKITKRGQNVTFRCDPISEHNRLYWYRQTLGQGPEFLTYFQNEAQLEKSRLLSDRFSAERPKGSFSTLEIQRTEQGDSAMYLCASSLAVQGQGLGYTFGSGTRLTVV.